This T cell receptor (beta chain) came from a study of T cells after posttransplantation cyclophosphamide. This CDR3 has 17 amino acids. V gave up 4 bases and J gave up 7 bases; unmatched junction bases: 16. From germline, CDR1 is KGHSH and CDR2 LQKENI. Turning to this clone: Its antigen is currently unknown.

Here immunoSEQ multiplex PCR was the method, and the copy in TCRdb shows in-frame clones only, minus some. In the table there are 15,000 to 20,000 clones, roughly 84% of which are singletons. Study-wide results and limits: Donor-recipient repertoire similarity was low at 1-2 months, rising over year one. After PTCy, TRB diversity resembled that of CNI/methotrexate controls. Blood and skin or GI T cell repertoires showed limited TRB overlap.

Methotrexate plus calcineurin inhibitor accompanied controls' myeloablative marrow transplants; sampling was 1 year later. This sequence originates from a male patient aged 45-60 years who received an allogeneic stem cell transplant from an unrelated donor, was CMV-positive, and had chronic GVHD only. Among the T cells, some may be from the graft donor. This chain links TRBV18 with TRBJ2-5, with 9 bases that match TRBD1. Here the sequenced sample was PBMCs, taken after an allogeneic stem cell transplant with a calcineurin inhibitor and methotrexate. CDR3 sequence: CASSRQPDRGPGGTQYF. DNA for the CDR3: TGTGCCAGCTCACGACAACCGGACAGGGGCCCCGGGGGGACCCAGTACTTC.